What follows are 21 T cell receptor beta chains derived from one specimen sequenced in a study of T cell repertoires in cytomegalovirus infection. TCRdb re-analysed the reads in MiXCR, keeping a single row per CDR3 protein. The data contain 60,000 to 75,000 distinct CDR3 sequences, around 30% of them singletons. No antigen has been assigned to these receptors. The source was CD8+ T cells from cultured PBMCs, collected from culture after CMV antigen stimulation. The receptor set was obtained from a human donor in good health (CMV status not recorded). Some clones in this sample may be carry-over from other donors' samples.

This clonotype came up a few times. This chain joins TRBV7-3 and TRBJ2-3; D unresolved. The CDR3 spans 15 residues. Trimming took 4 bases from V and 2 from J, leaving 13 bases between them. Germline values: CDR1 SGHTA, CDR2 FQGTGA. DNA for the CDR3: TGTGCCAGCAGCTCTGACGTGAGGCCCACAGATACGCAGTATTTT. Amino acid sequence: CASSSDVRPTDTQYF. Full variable domain (outside the CDR3, taken from reference TRBV7-3 and TRBJ2-3): GAGVSQTPSNKVTEKGKYVELRCDPISGHTALYWYRQSLGQGPEFLIYFQGTGAADDSGLPNDRFFAVRPEGSVSTLKIQRTERGDSAVYLCASSSDVRPTDTQYFGPGTRLTVL.

In this sample, this clonotype turned up many times. CDR3 protein: CASSLTVAERASDEQFF. The CDR3 nucleotides read TGTGCCAGCAGCTTAACGGTAGCGGAAAGGGCTTCCGATGAGCAGTTCTTC. The chain combines TRBV7-2 with TRBJ2-1; perhaps TRBD2 as D (6 bases). CDR1 and CDR2 from the germline V gene are SGHTA and FQGNSA. V shed 2 bases and J shed 8 bases, with 22 bases lying between them. The CDR3 has 17 amino acids. Drawing the rest from reference TRBV7-2 and TRBJ2-1, the complete variable domain is GAGVSQSPSNKVTEKGKDVELRCDPISGHTALYWYRQSLGQGLEFLIYFQGNSAPDKSGLPSDRFSAERTGGSVSTLTIQRTQQEDSAVYLCASSLTVAERASDEQFFGPGTRLTVL.

This chain uses TRBV12-3 or TRBV12-4 with TRBJ2-7; the D gene could be TRBD1 or TRBD2 (5 bases each). The V end lost 7 bases, the J end lost 0 bases, and 16 bases lay between the germline ends. The CDR3 contains 15 residues. CDR3 residues: CASTLGTASSYEQYF. The CDR3 nucleotides are TGTGCCAGCACTCTAGGGACCGCTAGCTCCTACGAGCAGTACTTC.

This chain links TRBV12-3 or TRBV12-4 with TRBJ1-5; 11 nucleotides align to TRBD1. The CDR3 runs 20 residues. V shed 2 bases, J shed 3 bases, and the junction held 15 bases outside the gene matches. In nucleotides, the CDR3 is TGTGCCAGCAGTTTATGGCCCGGACAGGGGGCCGCCGATAACAATCAGCCCCAGCATTTT. Amino acids: CASSLWPGQGAADNNQPQHF.

The CDR3: CASSFEVGSYEQYF. CDR3 nucleotides: TGTGCCAGCAGCTTCGAGGTGGGCTCCTACGAGCAGTACTTC. The chain uses TRBV11-2 and TRBJ2-7, with D unclear. The CDR3 covers 14 residues. V gave up 3 bases and J gave up 0 bases, with 9 bases separating them. CDR1 is SGHAT and CDR2 is FQNNGV in the germline V gene.

The chain combines TRBV9 with TRBJ1-2; TRBD1 agrees at 8 bases. V dropped 5 bases and J dropped 1; count of bases not matched to a gene: 7. This CDR3 has 15 amino acids. Germline V lookup: CDR1 SGDLS, CDR2 YYNGEE. The CDR3: CASSSSGQDNYGYTF. In nucleotides, the CDR3 is TGTGCCAGCAGTTCCTCGGGACAGGATAACTATGGCTACACCTTC.

This clonotype was detected only a few times. The chain combines TRBV9 with TRBJ2-7, with 8 bases fitting TRBD2. Germline loops: CDR1 SGDLS, CDR2 YYNGEE. This CDR3 is 15 amino acids long. V trimming: 4 bases; J trimming: 0 bases; junction bases outside the gene matches: 6. CDR3 region: CASSSGGAGSYEQYF. Here the CDR3 DNA reads TGTGCCAGCAGCTCCGGGGGGGCTGGCTCCTACGAGCAGTACTTC.

Many counts were recorded for this clonotype. This chain connects TRBV7-2 to TRBJ1-2; the match to TRBD1 covers 11 bases. The CDR3 length is 15 residues. The junction had 7 bases not matched to a gene; V was cut back by 4 bases and J by 6 bases. Germline V gene data show CDR1 as SGHTA and CDR2 as FQGNSA. Written as DNA, the CDR3 is TGTGCCAGCAGCTCCCGGACAGGGGGCATCGATGGCTACACCTTC. Protein: CASSSRTGGIDGYTF.

This sequence joins TRBV6-6 and TRBJ2-7; 9 bases align to TRBD2. V trimming: 0 bases; J trimming: 3 bases; junction bases outside the gene matches: 6. CDR3 length equals 16 residues. CDR1 is MNHNY, CDR2 SVGAGI, per germline (reference sequence). The CDR3: CASSYSGSGRFYEQYF. The CDR3, as DNA: TGTGCCAGCAGTTACTCGGGGAGCGGGAGGTTCTACGAGCAGTACTTC.

This clonotype was seen a few times. The chain joins TRBV28 to TRBJ2-3; D may be TRBD2 (6 bases). This CDR3 contains 13 residues. Germline V gene lookup returns CDR1 MDHEN and CDR2 SYDVKM. Deletions cut 7 bases from V and 4 bases from J, with 12 bases between. CDR3 region: CASIRRGADTQYF. The CDR3 DNA reads as TGTGCCAGCATCCGGAGGGGAGCAGATACGCAGTATTTT.

This chain links TRBV6-2 or TRBV6-3 with TRBJ2-1; D might be TRBD2 (6 bases). V lost 4 bases to trimming and J lost 4 bases, with 11 bases between them. This CDR3 contains 14 residues. Germline CDR1 reads MNHEY; CDR2 reads SVGEGT. The CDR3 bases are TGTGCCAGCAGTTCCCCGGAGGGATACAATGAGCAGTTCTTC. This codes for CASSSPEGYNEQFF.

CDR3 loop: CASSRSRGPVDTQYF. The CDR3 DNA reads TGTGCCAGCAGCCGTTCGAGGGGACCCGTTGATACGCAGTATTTT. The rearrangement links TRBV7-8 to TRBJ2-3; D is perhaps TRBD1 or TRBD2 (5 bases each). The V gene's germline CDR1 is SGHVS and CDR2 FQNEAQ. V was clipped by 5 bases and J by 6 bases, with 18 bases between them. The CDR3 loop spans 15 amino acids.

The rearrangement joins TRBV6-5 to TRBJ2-7, with D perhaps TRBD1 (5 bases). The V and J ends lost 4 bases and 3 bases respectively, with 16 bases between them. This CDR3 is 15 amino acids long. Germline CDR1 is MNHEY and CDR2 is SVGAGI. CDR3 sequence: CASSSIRATNYEQYF. The CDR3 DNA reads as TGTGCCAGCAGTTCCATCAGGGCCACCAACTACGAGCAGTACTTC.

The rearrangement uses TRBV7-9 and TRBJ1-4; maybe TRBD1 (6 bases). Looked up from germline, CDR1 is SEHNR and CDR2 is FQNEAQ (reference sequence). The ends were cut back, 1 base at V and 8 bases at J, with 11 bases in the middle. This CDR3 has 14 amino acids. This CDR3 reads CASSLETGQEKLFF. The CDR3 DNA follows: TGTGCCAGCAGCTTAGAGACAGGACAGGAAAAACTGTTTTTT.

Many counts were recorded for this clonotype. The chain recombines TRBV12-3 or TRBV12-4 with TRBJ1-5; D unresolved. Trimming cost V 3 bases and J 2 bases, with 14 bases left between them. This CDR3 is built from 16 residues. CDR3 DNA sequence: TGTGCCAGCAGTTTTGGGCTGGAAGGTGGCAATCAGCCCCAGCATTTT. Amino acid sequence: CASSFGLEGGNQPQHF.

The V call is TRBV5-1, the J call TRBJ2-5; possible D gene TRBD2, 6 bases. This CDR3 has 18 residues. Germline CDR1 SGHRS, CDR2 YFSETQ. V lost 0 bases and J 1 base, leaving 19 bases between the germline ends. The CDR3 coding sequence is TGCGCCAGCAGCTTGGTGGCTAGCGAGGAGGTGCTCCAAGAGACCCAGTACTTC. It yields the protein CASSLVASEEVLQETQYF. The variable domain in full, completed from reference TRBV5-1 and TRBJ2-5, reads KAGVTQTPRYLIKTRGQQVTLSCSPISGHRSVSWYQQTPGQGLQFLFEYFSETQRNKGNFPGRFSGRQFSNSRSEMNVSTLELGDSALYLCASSLVASEEVLQETQYFGPGTRLLVL.

The V and J genes are TRBV19 and TRBJ2-6, with D maybe TRBD1 (5 bases). The germline V gene encodes CDR1 LNHDA and CDR2 SQIVND (reference sequence). The ends were cut back, 5 bases at V and 0 bases at J, with 14 bases in the middle. CDR3 length: 17 residues. CDR3 sequence reads: CASSSSSQGSGANVLTF. The CDR3 DNA follows: TGTGCCAGTAGTTCCTCCTCCCAGGGCTCTGGGGCCAACGTCCTGACTTTC.

Many counts were recorded for this clonotype. CDR3 residues: CASSLGQDPSYGYTF. The CDR3 DNA reads TGTGCCAGCAGCTTGGGACAGGATCCTAGCTATGGCTACACCTTC. This chain uses TRBV7-2 with TRBJ1-2; 8 bases match TRBD1. V gave up 3 bases and J gave up 4 bases; unmatched junction bases: 7. The germline CDR1 and CDR2 sequences are SGHTA and FQGNSA. The CDR3 length is 15 residues.

This clonotype was seen ten or more times. The J gene is TRBJ1-1, the V gene TRBV5-1; TRBD1 agrees at 8 bases. CDR1 SGHRS and CDR2 YFSETQ come from the germline V gene. This CDR3 contains 16 residues. J was trimmed by 1 base and V by 4 bases; bases with no gene match: 9. Here the CDR3 DNA reads TGCGCCAGCAGCCCCACGACAGGGGCGGAGAACACTGAAGCTTTCTTT. This translates into CASSPTTGAENTEAFF.

The sample holds many counts of this clonotype. This chain uses TRBV7-2 with TRBJ2-3; D is ambiguous. Germline V lookup: CDR1 SGHTA, CDR2 FQGNSA. V lost 4 bases and J 0 bases, leaving 11 bases between the germline ends. This CDR3 comprises 15 residues. CDR3 protein: CASSSSDWSTDTQYF. As DNA, the CDR3 is TGTGCCAGCAGCTCGTCCGATTGGAGCACAGATACGCAGTATTTT.

Only one count was recorded for this clonotype. This rearrangement joins TRBV27 to TRBJ1-2; tentatively, D is TRBD1 (6 bases). There are 14 residues in the CDR3. Germline CDR1 MNHEY, CDR2 SMNVEV (reference sequence). The ends were cut back, 0 bases at V and 8 bases at J, with 13 bases in the middle. CDR3 sequence: CASSLSRGAAGYTF. The CDR3 nucleotides are TGTGCCAGCAGTTTATCGCGGGGGGCTGCGGGCTACACCTTC.